This note documents a single T cell receptor beta chain sequence. In the original processing: Using reference gene primer amplification, nucleated cell counts were estimated. Only in-frame clones appear in the TCRdb table, and some are missing; sequencing was by immunoSEQ multiplex PCR. The V and J calls and the clone size are those of that table, but D and trimming were determined from the DNA. The sample includes about 160,000 clones, 85% to 95% of them seen just once. This sample is part of a study of blood T cell repertoires in COVID-19. As for the study in general: Samples taken during acute and convalescent COVID-19 were collected in the United States, Italy and Spain. PBMCs, B-cell-depleted T cells, or T cells provided the cDNA or gDNA that made up the material.

Those enrolled in Seattle joined during active infection and were followed longitudinally afterward. This CDR3 region has 18 residues. Germline V gene lookup returns CDR1 LNHDA and CDR2 SQIVND (reference sequence). V lost 4 bases, J lost 0 bases, and 19 bases lay in between. Sequenced input: peripheral blood. The TCR sequence derives from an older woman with COVID-19, enrolled during active disease. The chain combines TRBV19 with TRBJ1-5; perhaps TRBD1 as D (5 bases). The CDR3 nucleotides read TGTGCCAGTAGTACCCCGATGGGGCCGGGTTTTAGCAATCAGCCCCAGCATTTT. It encodes CASSTPMGPGFSNQPQHF.